What follows is one T cell receptor beta chain and its context. The data belong to a study of T cells in Graves' hyperthyroidism and ophthalmopathy. Overall study: Peripheral blood was acquired at first diagnosis, ahead of any therapy whatsoever.

Amplification targeted TCR beta CDR3 regions from RNA transcripts. HTBI primers were used for first-round RT-PCR of the TCR CDR3. Each CDR3 protein is one row after TCRdb ran MiXCR on the multiplex PCR reads. The sample consists of approximately 330,000 distinct CDR3 sequences, roughly a fifth of them appearing once. Stable Graves' hyperthyroidism meant no ophthalmopathy progression within 18 months. Germline V gene data show CDR1 as LNHDA and CDR2 as SQIVND (reference sequence). The CDR3 spans 13 residues. Trimming at V came to 4 bases and at J to 7 bases, leaving 5 bases not matched to a gene. The V call is TRBV19, the J call TRBJ2-7, with 9 positions matching TRBD1. The source of this sequence is a woman aged 45-60 years with Graves' hyperthyroidism. The sample taken for sequencing was blood. This CDR3 reads CASSRTGGQEQYF. CDR3 nucleotides: TGTGCCAGTAGTAGAACAGGGGGCCAAGAGCAGTACTTC.